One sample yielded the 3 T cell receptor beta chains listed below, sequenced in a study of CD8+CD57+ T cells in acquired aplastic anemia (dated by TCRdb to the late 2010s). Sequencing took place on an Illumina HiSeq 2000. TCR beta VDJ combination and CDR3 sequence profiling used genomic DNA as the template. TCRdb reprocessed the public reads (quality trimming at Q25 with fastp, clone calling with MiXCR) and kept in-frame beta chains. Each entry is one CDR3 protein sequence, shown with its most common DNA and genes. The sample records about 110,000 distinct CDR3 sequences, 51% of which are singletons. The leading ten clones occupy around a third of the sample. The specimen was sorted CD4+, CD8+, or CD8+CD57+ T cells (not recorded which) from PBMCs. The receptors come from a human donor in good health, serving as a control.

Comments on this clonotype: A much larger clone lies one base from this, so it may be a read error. The CDR3 DNA reads TGCAGTGCTAGAGATCCGACAGGGACCTACGAGCAGTACTTC. As protein: CSARDPTGTYEQYF. The gene calls are TRBV20-1 and TRBJ2-7, with 7 bases identical to TRBD1. This CDR3 is 14 amino acids long. Germline V lookup: CDR1 DFQATT, CDR2 SNEGSKA (reference sequence). Trimming cost V 0 bases and J 2 bases; bases outside gene matches: 4.

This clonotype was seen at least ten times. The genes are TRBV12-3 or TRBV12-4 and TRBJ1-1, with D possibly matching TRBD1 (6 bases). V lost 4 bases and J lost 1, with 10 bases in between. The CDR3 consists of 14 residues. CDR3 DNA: TGTGCCAGCAGTTCGGGGACAAAGAACACTGAAGCTTTCTTT. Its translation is CASSSGTKNTEAFF.

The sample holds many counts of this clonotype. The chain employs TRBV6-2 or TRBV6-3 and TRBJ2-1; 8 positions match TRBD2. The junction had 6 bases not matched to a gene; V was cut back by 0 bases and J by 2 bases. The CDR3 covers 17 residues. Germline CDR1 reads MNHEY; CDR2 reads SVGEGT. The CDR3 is CASSYSGRGATYNEQFF. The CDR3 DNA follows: TGTGCCAGCAGTTACTCTGGGCGGGGGGCCACCTACAATGAGCAGTTCTTC.